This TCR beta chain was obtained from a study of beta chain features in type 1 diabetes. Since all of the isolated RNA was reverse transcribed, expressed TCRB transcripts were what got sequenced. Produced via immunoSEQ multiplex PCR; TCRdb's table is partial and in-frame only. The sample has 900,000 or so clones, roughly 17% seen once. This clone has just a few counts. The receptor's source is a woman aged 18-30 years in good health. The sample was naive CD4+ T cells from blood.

CDR3 DNA sequence: TGTGCCAGCAGTCGCAACCTCTACGAGCAGTACTTC. It codes for CASSRNLYEQYF. V usage is TRBV2 and J usage is TRBJ2-7; D uncertain. This CDR3 comprises 12 residues. V was clipped by 5 bases and J by 3 bases, with 8 bases between them. CDR1 SNHLY and CDR2 FYNNEI come from the germline V gene.